The rows below give T cell receptor beta chains drawn from one sample of a study of T cell responses to AZD1222 COVID-19 vaccine. The assay was immunoSEQ multiplex PCR, and TCRdb's table has in-frame clones only and misses some. There are 90,000 to 100,000 clones in the sample; approximately 90% occur only once, and less than 3.5% lies in the top ten. The sample was peripheral blood, taken on day 0 of AZD1222 vaccination. The receptor source for this set is an adult in good health. Each CDR3 is given with its conserved first and last residue.

>TRBV10-3
CATRDSSSYNEQFF
>TRBV10-3
CAITEGSGYTF
>TRBV7-2
CASSFGTGKGNTIYF
>TRBV5-6
CASSLGFGQFYGYTF
>TRBV6-5
CASTTGYTEAFF
>TRBV7-9
CASSLSMGLGYF
>TRBV3-1/TRBV3-2
CASSQGPRDGTFNSPLHF
>TRBV25-1
CASSESGGLARGEQFF
>TRBV7-2
CASSLIPGVGNEQFF
>TRBV7-3
CASSLGLADNEQFF
>TRBV7-3
CASSPGPENTEAFF
>TRBV21-1
CASSNGQGSEAFF
>TRBV6-5
CASSPSGPGYYGYTF
>TRBV7-9
CASSPRRGETQYF
>TRBV5-5
CASQKTGRWANGNTIYF
>TRBV4-2
CASRRSDRGDQPQHF
>TRBV7-2
CASSLYRGRGSPLHF
>TRBV19
CASSIASGGDYEQYF
>TRBV6-5
CARGGRAYTGELFF
>TRBV12-1
CASSFLCQGVFYTF
>TRBV5-5
CASSPTGVGNSPLHF
>TRBV7-7
CASSSGTGGETQYF
>TRBV12-5
CASVPDEDYGYTF
>TRBV6-2/TRBV6-3
CASSYRRPNTEAFF
>TRBV6-5
CASRRQPNSNQPQHF
>TRBV25-1
CASSSLGPLGEQFF